This TCR beta chain was obtained from a study of blood T cells in healthy people across ages. Points from the study as a whole: Per million T cells, TCR beta diversity dropped about linearly as age rose.

Details on this clonotype: Its specificity is unknown.

The CDR3 extends over 15 amino acids. Germline V gene sequence: CDR1 MNHNS, CDR2 SASEGT. V was clipped by 2 bases and J by 1 base, with 8 bases between them. Together with a sample-barcoded 5' primer, a J-beta primer mix was included in a second PCR lasting roughly 6 to 12 cycles. A template-switch adaptor with 12 random nucleotides tagged each cDNA molecule. TCRdb analysed the 5' RACE reads with MiXCR anew, one entry per CDR3 protein. The data hold about 1.1 million distinct CDR3 sequences, with 30% to 40% observed a single time. The TCR originated in a man between 18 and 29 years old in good health. This rearrangement joins TRBV6-1 to TRBJ2-2; D tentatively fits TRBD1 or TRBD2 (5 bases each). The material sequenced was blood. CDR3 sequence reads: CASSEWGWNTGELFF. CDR3 in DNA: TGTGCCAGCAGTGAATGGGGGTGGAACACCGGGGAGCTGTTTTTT.